Included here is one T cell receptor beta chain sequence, with context. As yet, its antigen is unknown. The V and J ends lost 0 bases and 14 bases respectively, with 15 bases between them. The CDR3 spans 13 residues. Germline CDR1 is LGHNA and CDR2 is YNFKEQ. The data derive from a study of cytotoxic CD8 clonotypes in ibrutinib-treated CLL. Study-wide results and caveats: At baseline, clonality was higher than in age-matched healthy donors and correlated with CD8+ counts.

Researchers set a sequencing depth target of 1 in 200,000 to 1 in 1 million T cells. This table comes from immunoSEQ multiplex PCR, and its TCRdb copy is limited to in-frame clones, with some not included. The data hold over 200,000 clones, with 70% to 75% observed a single time. The source material was PBMCs, sampled after 12 months of ibrutinib treatment. This sequence originates from a human donor with chronic lymphocytic leukemia. The V and J genes are TRBV4-2 and TRBJ2-3; maybe TRBD2 (6 bases). The CDR3 sequence is CASSQDHTGSRYF. The CDR3 region has the DNA TGTGCCAGCAGCCAAGATCACACCGGGAGTCGGTATTTT.